The clone carrying this T cell receptor (beta chain) was counted ten times or more. This specimen comes from a study of blood T cells in healthy people across ages. Healthy Russian Caucasian donors spanned ages about 6 to 95 years. A second about 6 to 12 cycle PCR used barcoded and J-beta primers. TCRdb reanalysed the 5' RACE reads using MiXCR and keeps one entry per CDR3 protein. The data show about 640,000 distinct CDR3 sequences, approximately 30% seen once. The source of this sequence is a woman of 80 years or more in good health. The sequencing sample was made of blood.

The CDR3 bases are TGTGCCAGCAGTCCTCAAGCGGGGACTCCCTACGAGCAGTACTTC. This codes for CASSPQAGTPYEQYF. This chain joins TRBV6-1 and TRBJ2-7, with 7 bases lining up with TRBD2. This CDR3 is built from 15 residues. CDR1 is MNHNS and CDR2 is SASEGT in the germline V gene. V lost 5 bases and J lost 2; bases outside the gene matches: 9.